A few counts support the clone carrying this T cell receptor (beta chain). The antigen remains unidentified. This sample was taken from a study of T-cell memory formation after mild COVID-19. Overall study results and limits: Clones that contracted clustered mainly in CM and EM if CD4+ and in EMRA if CD8+.

MiXCR was run by TCRdb on the 5' RACE reads, yielding one entry per CDR3 protein. There are some 120,000 distinct CDR3 sequences in the sample; about 15% occur only once, and roughly 5.2% lies in the top ten. Trimming removed 2 bases at V and 5 bases at J, with 7 bases between. CDR1 SGHRS and CDR2 YFSETQ come from the germline V gene. The CDR3 length is 12 residues. The genes are TRBV5-1 and TRBJ2-5; no definite D call. The sample comprised PBMCs or a T cell subset sorted from them (not recorded which). The TCR originated in a man between 18 and 29 years old who had mild COVID-19 (a few samples of this study predate the infection). Cell type and time point are not known. CDR3 sequence (DNA): TGCGCCAGCAGCTTTCTCGCGGAGACCCAGTACTTC. Encoded protein: CASSFLAETQYF.